The TCR beta chain under discussion was sequenced for a study of OX40 agonist ivuxolimab in advanced cancers. Looking at the study overall: From about 20 to 79 years was the age range, with a mean of 60 years, and roughly 83% were male.

The data were produced by immunoSEQ multiplex PCR, yet TCRdb's version contains in-frame clones alone and is incomplete. The sample yields more than 80,000 clones, just under 95% seen once. Patients who had autoimmune disease history or got systemic immunosuppression were left out. The specimen comprised CD4+ or CD8+ T cells sorted from blood, sampled in a trial of the OX40 agonist ivuxolimab. The origin of this receptor is an adult with an advanced solid tumor such as melanoma, head and neck, liver or kidney cancer.

In DNA, the CDR3 is TGCGCCAGCAGCTTTGACCTTGGGACCTCTGGGGCCAACGTCCTGACTTTC. Translation: CASSFDLGTSGANVLTF. The chain combines TRBV5-1 with TRBJ2-6, with D perhaps matching TRBD1 or TRBD2 (5 bases each). CDR1 SGHRS and CDR2 YFSETQ come from the germline V gene. The CDR3 runs 17 residues. V shed 2 bases and J shed 0 bases, with 12 bases lying between them.